This paragraph covers one T cell receptor beta chain sequence. These data are taken from a study of memory CD4+ T cells and cytomegalovirus serostatus. Profiled with immunoSEQ multiplex PCR; TCRdb holds only in-frame clones, not every one. The repertoire holds 55,000 to 65,000 clones, with around 82% as singletons. V dropped 5 bases and J dropped 4 bases, with 14 bases sitting between them. This CDR3 contains 14 residues. CDR1 is MNHNS, CDR2 SASEGT, per germline. The sort gate was single viable CD3+CD4+CD8-CD45RO+ cells for memory CD4+ T cells. CD4+ T cells were isolated by positive magnetic selection.

The chain links TRBV6-1 to TRBJ1-2; possible D gene TRBD1, 6 bases. The receptor was derived from an adult in good health and CMV-seronegative. Some clones in this sample may be carry-over from other donors' samples. Sequencing input: memory CD4+ T cells from blood. The CDR3 sequence: CASSLGRGGYGYTF. CDR3 DNA sequence: TGTGCCAGCAGTCTCGGCAGGGGTGGCTATGGCTACACCTTC.